In its sample, the clone carrying this T cell receptor (beta chain) was seen a few times. Per the study methods: Reference gene primer amplification gave estimated nucleated cell counts. Using immunoSEQ multiplex PCR, the repertoire was profiled, and TCRdb retains in-frame clones only, with some absent. V and J calls and clone size are those listed in that table; D and trimming were worked out from the DNA. The sample holds 150,000 to 200,000 clones; approximately 90% are singletons and the top ten take approximately 6.5%. The CDR3 totals 14 residues. V dropped 0 bases and J dropped 6 bases, with 12 bases sitting between them. Germline CDR1 is LNHNV and CDR2 is YYDKDF (reference sequence). The data were taken from a study of blood T cell repertoires in COVID-19. The overall study: Specimens from acute and convalescent COVID-19 originated in the United States, Italy and Spain. PBMCs, B-cell-depleted T cells, or T cells provided the cDNA or gDNA that made up the material.

The genes are TRBV15 and TRBJ2-7; D uncertain. Sequenced: peripheral blood. This clonotype was sampled from a woman older than 75 in a cohort sampled during active or convalescent COVID-19. In nucleotides, the CDR3 is TGTGCCACCAGCAGAGATATTTTGTCCGGCGAGCAGTACTTC. Protein product: CATSRDILSGEQYF.